This T cell receptor beta chain emerged from a study of post-analysis software for immune sequencing data. Trimming shortened V by 3 bases and J by 0 bases, and 9 bases separated the two germline ends. This CDR3 has 15 amino acids. Germline CDR1 is SQVTM and CDR2 is ANQGSEA. Study-wide findings and caveats: Batch-mates among the samples co-clustered strongly by F measure. Patients carried 5 or 6 TRBV segments more frequently than controls did, and TRBV5-6, TRBV5-1 and TRBV20-1 were among them.

TCR beta cDNA libraries had unique molecular identifiers. In TCRdb, the PCR reads were re-called with MiXCR into one record per CDR3 protein. The table records about 820,000 distinct CDR3 sequences, about 57% of them present only once. On this clonotype itself: As yet, its antigen is unknown.

The chain has TRBV29-1 and TRBJ2-6; no clear D gene. The TCR sequence derives from a girl aged 5-17 years with multiple sclerosis. Source material: blood. CDR3 sequence reads: CSVDRSSSGANVLTF. The CDR3 nucleotides are TGCAGCGTTGACAGGTCTAGCTCTGGGGCCAACGTCCTGACTTTC.